This T cell receptor (beta chain) was identified during a study of technical replicates of blood from several donors. Clones were read by immunoSEQ multiplex PCR, and TCRdb kept only the in-frame ones, dropping some. The sample records about 99,000 clones, around 96% being singletons. The length of the CDR3 is 16 residues. Per germline, CDR1 MGHRA and CDR2 YSYEKL. V was shortened by 1 base and J by 1 base, with 12 bases between the two germline ends. Sequencing used T cells isolated from PBMCs. This chain links TRBV4-1 with TRBJ2-3; a weak D match, TRBD2 (7 bases). This sequence originates from a human donor in good health. In nucleotides, the CDR3 is TGCGCCAGCAGCCAAGCCCTCGGGGGGCGCACAGATACGCAGTATTTT. Amino acid sequence: CASSQALGGRTDTQYF.